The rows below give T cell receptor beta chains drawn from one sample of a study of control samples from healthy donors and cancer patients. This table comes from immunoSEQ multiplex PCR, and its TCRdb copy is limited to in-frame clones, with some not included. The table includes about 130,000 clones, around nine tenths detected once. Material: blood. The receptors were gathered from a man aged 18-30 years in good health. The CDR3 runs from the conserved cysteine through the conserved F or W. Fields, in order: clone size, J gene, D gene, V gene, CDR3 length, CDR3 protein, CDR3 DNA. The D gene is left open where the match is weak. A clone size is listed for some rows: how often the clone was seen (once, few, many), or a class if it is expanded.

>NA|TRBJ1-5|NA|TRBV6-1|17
CASSDAPTFMSNQPQHF
TGTGCCAGCAGTGACGCGCCGACATTCATGAGTAATCAGCCCCAGCATTTT
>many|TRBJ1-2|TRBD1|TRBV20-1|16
CSASPLPGQGDYGYTF
TGCAGTGCTAGTCCCCTCCCGGGACAGGGGGACTATGGCTACACCTTC
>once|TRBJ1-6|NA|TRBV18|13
CASSLRAASPLHF
TGTGCCAGCTCACTCAGGGCCGCTTCACCCCTCCACTTT
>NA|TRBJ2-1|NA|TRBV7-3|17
CASSLRGSLAAGDEQFF
TGTGCCAGCAGCTTAAGAGGTAGCCTAGCCGCTGGGGATGAGCAGTTCTTC
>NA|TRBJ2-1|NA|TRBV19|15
CASSPPGVTYNEQFF
TGTGCCAGTAGTCCCCCCGGGGTCACCTACAATGAGCAGTTCTTC
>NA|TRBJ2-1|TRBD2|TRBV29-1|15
CSVLGGGRAGNEQFF
TGCAGCGTCCTAGGGGGCGGGAGGGCCGGAAATGAGCAGTTCTTC
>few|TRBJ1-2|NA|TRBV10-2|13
CASSGAGFYGYTF
TGCGCCAGCAGTGGGGCAGGCTTCTATGGCTACACCTTC
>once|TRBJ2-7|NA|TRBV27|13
CASSWGPSYEQYF
TGTGCCAGCAGTTGGGGACCTTCCTACGAGCAGTACTTC
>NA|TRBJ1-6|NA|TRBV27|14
CASRLGTQNSPLHF
TGTGCCAGCCGACTCGGGACACAAAATTCACCCCTCCACTTT
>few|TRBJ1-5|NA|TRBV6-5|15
CASSYLWGGHQPQHF
TGTGCCAGCAGCTACCTGTGGGGGGGCCATCAGCCCCAGCATTTT
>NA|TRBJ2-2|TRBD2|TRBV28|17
CASSPIAASGVRGELFF
TGTGCCAGCAGCCCTATCGCTGCTAGCGGGGTACGGGGGGAGCTGTTTTTT
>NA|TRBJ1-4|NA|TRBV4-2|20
CASSQVIYAGSLGRREKLFF
TGTGCCAGCAGCCAAGTAATTTATGCGGGTTCTTTGGGACGTCGGGAAAAACTGTTTTTT
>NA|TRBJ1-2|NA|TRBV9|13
CASSVAGVNGYTF
TGTGCCAGCAGCGTAGCTGGGGTAAATGGCTACACCTTC
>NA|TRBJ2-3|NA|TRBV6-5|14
CASSSGILPDTQYF
TGTGCCAGCAGTTCAGGGATCCTCCCCGATACGCAGTATTTT
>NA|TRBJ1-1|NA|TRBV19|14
CASRGFGGVTEAFF
TGTGCCAGTCGGGGTTTCGGGGGAGTAACTGAAGCTTTCTTT
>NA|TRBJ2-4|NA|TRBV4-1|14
CASSPTGAKNIQYF
TGCGCCAGCAGCCCCACGGGGGCCAAAAACATTCAGTACTTC
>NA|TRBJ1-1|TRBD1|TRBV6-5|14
CASSRGQGSTEAFF
TGTGCCAGCAGCCGTGGACAGGGCAGCACTGAAGCTTTCTTT
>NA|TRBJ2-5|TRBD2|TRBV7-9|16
CASSEGILAGGETQYF
TGTGCCAGCAGCGAAGGAATCCTAGCGGGAGGAGAGACCCAGTACTTC
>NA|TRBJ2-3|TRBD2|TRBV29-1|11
CSVGAGGDYSF
TGCAGCGTCGGGGCGGGAGGTGATTACTCTTTT
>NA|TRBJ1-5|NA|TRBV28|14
CASSLNRSNQPQHF
TGTGCCAGCAGTTTAAATAGAAGTAATCAGCCCCAGCATTTT
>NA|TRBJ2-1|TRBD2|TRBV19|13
CASTSGGRDEQFF
TGTGCCAGTACTAGCGGGGGGCGGGATGAGCAGTTCTTC
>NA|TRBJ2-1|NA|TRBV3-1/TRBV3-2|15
CASSQDTLVGNEQFF
TGTGCCAGCAGCCAAGATACACTAGTGGGCAATGAGCAGTTCTTC
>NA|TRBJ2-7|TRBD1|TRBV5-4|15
CASSFGTGLPYEQYF
TGTGCCAGCAGCTTTGGGACAGGGCTTCCTTACGAGCAGTACTTC
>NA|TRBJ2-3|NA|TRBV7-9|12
CASSLWGAGMDF
TGTGCCAGCAGCTTATGGGGGGCAGGGATGGATTTT
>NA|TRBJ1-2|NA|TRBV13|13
CASSSEQGSGYTF
TGTGCCAGCAGCTCCGAACAGGGATCTGGCTACACCTTC
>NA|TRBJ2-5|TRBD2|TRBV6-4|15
CASIIGGRTRETQYF
TGTGCCAGCATAATTGGCGGGAGGACGCGGGAGACCCAGTACTTC
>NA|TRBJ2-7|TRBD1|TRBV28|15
CASSPGTGPFYEQYF
TGTGCCAGCAGTCCAGGGACAGGGCCCTTCTACGAGCAGTACTTC
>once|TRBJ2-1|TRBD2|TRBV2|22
CASSERGPGRTSGGYFRNEQFF
TGTGCCAGCAGTGAGCGAGGCCCGGGACGGACTAGCGGGGGCTATTTTAGAAATGAGCAGTTCTTC
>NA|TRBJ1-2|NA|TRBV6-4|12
CASSGDGYGYTF
TGTGCCAGCAGTGGGGACGGCTATGGCTACACCTTC
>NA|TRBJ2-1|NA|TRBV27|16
CASSELSADGINEQFF
TGTGCCAGCAGTGAACTCTCGGCGGACGGAATTAATGAGCAGTTCTTC
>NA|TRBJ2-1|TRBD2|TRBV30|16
CAWAGTSGGAVNEQFF
TGTGCCTGGGCTGGGACTAGCGGGGGGGCAGTCAATGAGCAGTTCTTC
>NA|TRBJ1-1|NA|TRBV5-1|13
CASRWGTDTEAFF
TGCGCCAGCCGGTGGGGGACGGACACTGAAGCTTTCTTT
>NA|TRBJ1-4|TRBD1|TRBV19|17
CASSTGQGRFSLEKLFF
TGTGCCAGTAGTACCGGACAGGGGAGGTTCTCACTTGAAAAACTGTTTTTT
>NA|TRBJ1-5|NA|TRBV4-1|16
CASSQDVQGPNQPQHF
TGCGCCAGCAGCCAAGATGTACAGGGACCTAATCAGCCCCAGCATTTT
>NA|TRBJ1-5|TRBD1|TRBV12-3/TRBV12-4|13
CATQTGVNQPQHF
TGTGCCACCCAGACAGGGGTCAATCAGCCCCAGCATTTT
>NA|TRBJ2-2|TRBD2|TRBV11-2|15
CASSLGLARTGELFF
TGTGCCAGCAGCTTAGGACTAGCCAGAACCGGGGAGCTGTTTTTT
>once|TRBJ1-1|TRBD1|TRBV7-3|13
CASSRQGDTEAFF
TGTGCCAGCAGCCGTCAGGGGGACACTGAAGCTTTCTTT
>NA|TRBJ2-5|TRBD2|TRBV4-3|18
CASSHDLAGGPGQETQYF
TGCGCCAGCAGCCATGACCTAGCGGGAGGGCCGGGACAAGAGACCCAGTACTTC
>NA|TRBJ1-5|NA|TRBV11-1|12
CASSQDNQPQHF
TGTGCCAGCAGCCAGGACAATCAGCCCCAGCATTTT
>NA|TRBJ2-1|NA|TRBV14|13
CASSPRGNNEQFF
TGTGCCAGCAGCCCGCGGGGCAACAATGAGCAGTTCTTC
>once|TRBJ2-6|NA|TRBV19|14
CASSVGPGANVLTF
TGTGCCAGTAGCGTGGGTCCTGGGGCCAACGTCCTGACTTTC
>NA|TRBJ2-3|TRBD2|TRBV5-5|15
CASSPSGGRTDTQYF
TGTGCCAGCAGCCCCTCGGGGGGGCGCACAGATACGCAGTATTTT
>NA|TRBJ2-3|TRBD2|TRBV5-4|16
CASSQLLAGAGDTQYF
TGTGCCAGCAGCCAACTCCTAGCGGGAGCTGGAGATACGCAGTATTTT
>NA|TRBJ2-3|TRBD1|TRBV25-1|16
CASSESSRQGGDTQYF
TGTGCCAGCAGTGAATCCTCGCGACAGGGGGGAGATACGCAGTATTTT
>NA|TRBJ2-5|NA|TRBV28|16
CASSLFLLGGGGTQYF
TGTGCCAGCAGTTTATTTCTTCTAGGGGGCGGGGGGACCCAGTACTTC
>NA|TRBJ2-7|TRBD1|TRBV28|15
CASSFSGTGGYEQYF
TGTGCCAGCAGTTTCTCCGGGACAGGGGGCTACGAGCAGTACTTC
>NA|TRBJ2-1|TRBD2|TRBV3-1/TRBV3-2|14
CASSLRTSINEQFF
TGTGCCAGCAGCCTACGGACTAGCATAAATGAGCAGTTCTTC
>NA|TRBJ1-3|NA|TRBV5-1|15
CASSSTGLAGNTIYF
TGCGCCAGCAGCTCAACAGGCTTAGCTGGAAACACCATATATTTT
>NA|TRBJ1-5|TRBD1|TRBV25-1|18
CASSEWSRTGSRNQPQHF
TGTGCCAGCAGTGAATGGTCGCGGACAGGGTCTCGTAATCAGCCCCAGCATTTT
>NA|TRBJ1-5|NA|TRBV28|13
CATSPGDNQPQHF
TGTGCGACGTCTCCAGGGGACAATCAGCCCCAGCATTTT
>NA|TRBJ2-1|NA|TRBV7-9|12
CASSSGLPEQFF
TGTGCCAGCAGCTCAGGACTACCTGAGCAGTTCTTC
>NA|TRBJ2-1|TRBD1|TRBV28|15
CASSLEQGVDNEQFF
TGTGCCAGCAGTTTAGAACAGGGGGTTGACAATGAGCAGTTCTTC
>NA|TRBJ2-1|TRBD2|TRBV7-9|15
CASSMGLAGVDEQFF
TGTGCCAGCAGCATGGGACTAGCGGGGGTAGATGAGCAGTTCTTC
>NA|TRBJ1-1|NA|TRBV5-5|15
CASSPDGTSYTEAFF
TGTGCCAGCAGCCCCGACGGCACATCCTACACTGAAGCTTTCTTT